The next 3 T cell receptor beta chains were all read from a single sample in a study of control samples from healthy donors and cancer patients. Assay: immunoSEQ multiplex PCR; the TCRdb copy retains only in-frame clones and omits some. The sample consists of some 150,000 clones, roughly 93% of them appearing once. Sequenced input: blood. All receptors derive from a man aged 45-65 years in good health.

The chain combines TRBV27 with TRBJ2-7, with no clear D. The CDR3 covers 13 residues. The V end was cut by 0 bases, the J end by 4 bases, with 7 bases between. The germline V gene has CDR1 MNHEY and CDR2 SMNVEV (reference sequence). CDR3 sequence reads: CASSLSPNYEQYF. The CDR3 DNA reads as TGTGCCAGCAGTTTATCCCCCAATTACGAGCAGTACTTC.

The rearrangement joins TRBV5-1 to TRBJ2-7; 8 bases line up with TRBD1. With V trimmed by 5 bases and J by 7 bases, 8 bases remained unmatched. This CDR3 region has 13 residues. CDR1 and CDR2 (germline): SGHRS, YFSETQ. The chain's CDR3 is CASRRTGQFEQYF. The CDR3 region has the DNA TGCGCCAGCAGACGGACAGGGCAGTTTGAGCAGTACTTC.

This clone was found once. The chain joins TRBV7-9 to TRBJ1-5; D uncertain. The germline V gene encodes CDR1 SEHNR and CDR2 FQNEAQ (reference sequence). V was clipped by 0 bases and J by 0 bases, with 6 bases between them. This CDR3 region has 15 residues. CDR3 sequence: CASSLATGSNQPQHF. In DNA, the CDR3 is TGTGCCAGCAGCTTAGCTACGGGTAGCAATCAGCCCCAGCATTTT.